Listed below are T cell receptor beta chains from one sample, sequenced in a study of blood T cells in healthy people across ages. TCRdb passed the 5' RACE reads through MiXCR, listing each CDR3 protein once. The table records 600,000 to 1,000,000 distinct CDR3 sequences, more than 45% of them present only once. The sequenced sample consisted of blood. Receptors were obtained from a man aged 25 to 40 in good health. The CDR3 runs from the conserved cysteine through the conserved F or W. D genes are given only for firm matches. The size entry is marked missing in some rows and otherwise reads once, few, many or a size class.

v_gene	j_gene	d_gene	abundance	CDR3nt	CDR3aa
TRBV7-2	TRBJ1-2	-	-	TGTGCCAGCAGCTTAGAGGGCCTGTTGGCTAACTATGGCTACACCTTC	CASSLEGLLANYGYTF
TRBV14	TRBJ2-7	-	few	TGTGCCAGCAGCCACGGGACATCCGAGCAGTACTTC	CASSHGTSEQYF
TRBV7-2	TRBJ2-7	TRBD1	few	TGTGCCAGCAGCTTAGACGGGACAGGGGCGGACGAGCAGTACTTC	CASSLDGTGADEQYF
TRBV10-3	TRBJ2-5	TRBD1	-	TGTGCCATTAAAACAGGGGGCGCAGAGACCCAGTACTTC	CAIKTGGAETQYF
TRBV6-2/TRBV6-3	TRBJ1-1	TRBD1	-	TGTGCCAGCAGTTACTCGTTTCAGGGGGCTACTGAAGCTTTCTTT	CASSYSFQGATEAFF
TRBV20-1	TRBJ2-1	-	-	TGCAGTGCTACGGGGGAGAAAAACAATGAGCAGTTCTTC	CSATGEKNNEQFF
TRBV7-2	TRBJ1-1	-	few	TGTGCCAGCAGCTCAGGGCTCGCTAACACTGAAGCTTTCTTT	CASSSGLANTEAFF
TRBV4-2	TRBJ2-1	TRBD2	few	TGTGCCAGCAGCCAAGAGGACGCTAGCGGGGGAGCTGAGCAGTTCTTC	CASSQEDASGGAEQFF
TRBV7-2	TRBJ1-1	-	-	TGTGCCAGCAGCGTACAGCAGACGAGGAGAGCTTTCTTT	CASSVQQTRRAFF
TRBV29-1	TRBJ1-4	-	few	TGCAGCGTTGAAGATCGCCAGGGGCAACTGTTTTTT	CSVEDRQGQLFF
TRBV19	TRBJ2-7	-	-	TGTGCCAGTAGTATAAACAGAGTCAACGAGCAGTACTTC	CASSINRVNEQYF
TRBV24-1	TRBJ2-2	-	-	TGTGCCACCAGTGATACAGTAACCGGGGAGCTGTTTTTT	CATSDTVTGELFF
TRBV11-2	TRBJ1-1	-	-	TGTGCCAGCCTACCGGGACTCACGAACACTGAAGCTTTCTTT	CASLPGLTNTEAFF
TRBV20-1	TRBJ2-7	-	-	TGCAGTGCTAGAGATCTGCGACCCACTCTCTACGAGCAGTACTTC	CSARDLRPTLYEQYF
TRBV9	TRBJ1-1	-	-	TGTGCCAGCAGCGGCAGCATAATGAACACTGAAGCTTTCTTT	CASSGSIMNTEAFF
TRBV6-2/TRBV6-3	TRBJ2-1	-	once	TGTGCCAGCAGACCCGGCCAGTTCCTAACCTACAATGAGCAGTTCTTC	CASRPGQFLTYNEQFF
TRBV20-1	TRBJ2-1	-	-	TGCAGTGCTAGGGGACCGAATGAGCAGTTCTTC	CSARGPNEQFF
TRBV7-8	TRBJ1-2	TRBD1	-	TGTGCCAGCAGCCCCCGGACAGGGATAAGGGGCTACACCTTC	CASSPRTGIRGYTF
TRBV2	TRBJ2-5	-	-	TGTGCCAGCAGTGGCCTCGAGTTGAGGCAAGAGACCCAGTACTTC	CASSGLELRQETQYF
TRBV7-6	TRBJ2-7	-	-	TGTGCCAGCAGCTTTGTGGGGCAGGGCGAGCAGTACTTC	CASSFVGQGEQYF
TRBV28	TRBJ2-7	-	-	TGTGCCAGCAGTCCCCCCTTGTCGGCCCCTTACGAGCAGTACTTC	CASSPPLSAPYEQYF
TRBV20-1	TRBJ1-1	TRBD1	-	TGCAGTGCTAGTCTTCAGGGGGCCACTGAAGCTTTCTTT	CSASLQGATEAFF
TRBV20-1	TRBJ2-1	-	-	TGCAGTGCTTCCTCGGACTACCCAATGAAGCAGTTCTTC	CSASSDYPMKQFF
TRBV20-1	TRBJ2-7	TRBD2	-	TGCAGTGCTAGTGGGGGACTAGCGGGAATCGAGCAGTACTTC	CSASGGLAGIEQYF
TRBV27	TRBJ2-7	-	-	TGTGCCAGCAGCCCCTTCTCTGGGACAAGCGAGCAGTACTTC	CASSPFSGTSEQYF
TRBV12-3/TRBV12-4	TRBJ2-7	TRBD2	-	TGTGCCAGCAGTGATAGCGGGGGGTACTACGAGCAGTACTTC	CASSDSGGYYEQYF
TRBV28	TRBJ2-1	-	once	TGTGCCAGCAGTCCAGGGGACGCCGGAGCCTACAATGAGCAGTTCTTC	CASSPGDAGAYNEQFF
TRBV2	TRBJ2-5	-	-	TGTGCCAGCAGTGAAGGGGCAGGGTCGGAGGAGACCCAGTACTTC	CASSEGAGSEETQYF